The 9 T cell receptor beta chains in this list originate from one sample, sequenced in a study of OX40 agonist ivuxolimab in advanced cancers. Profiled with immunoSEQ multiplex PCR; TCRdb holds only in-frame clones, not every one. This table has roughly 64,000 clones, around 87% appearing once. This specimen was CD4+ or CD8+ T cells sorted from blood, taken in a trial of the OX40 agonist ivuxolimab. These receptors were collected from an adult with an advanced solid tumor such as melanoma, head and neck, liver or kidney cancer.

This sequence joins TRBV4-1 and TRBJ2-7; 7 positions agree with TRBD1. The CDR3 is 14 residues long. Germline V gene sequence: CDR1 MGHRA, CDR2 YSYEKL. V trimming: 5 bases; J trimming: 1 base; junction bases outside the gene matches: 5. CDR3 residues: CASSARDSSYEQYF. The CDR3, as DNA: TGCGCCAGCAGCGCCCGGGACAGTTCCTACGAGCAGTACTTC.

This chain's CDR3 is CASSFPAASETQYF. In DNA form, the CDR3 reads TGTGCCAGCAGCTTCCCAGCGGCCTCTGAGACCCAGTACTTC. The chain joins TRBV7-9 to TRBJ2-5; D may be TRBD2 (5 bases). V was trimmed by 3 bases and J by 5 bases, leaving 13 bases between them. Per the germline V gene, CDR1 is SEHNR and CDR2 is FQNEAQ (reference sequence). The CDR3 contains 14 residues.

The chain recombines TRBV7-9 with TRBJ2-3; D gene unclear. The CDR3 runs 14 residues. Between the trimmed V and J ends, which lost 2 bases and 6 bases, there was a span of 12 bases. Germline V gives CDR1 SEHNR, CDR2 FQNEAQ (reference sequence). CDR3 nucleotides: TGTGCCAGCAGCTTACCTGGGGTATCTGATACGCAGTATTTT. Its translation: CASSLPGVSDTQYF.

This sequence joins TRBV2 and TRBJ2-7, with D possibly TRBD1 on 7 matching bases. This CDR3 has 15 residues. Trimming stripped 9 bases from V and 3 bases from J, with 21 bases between. CDR1 is SNHLY and CDR2 is FYNNEI in the germline V gene. The chain's CDR3 is CASSTPAGQNYEQYF. The CDR3 DNA reads as TGTGCCAGTTCCACCCCGGCGGGACAGAACTACGAGCAGTACTTC.

V usage is TRBV13 and J usage is TRBJ2-3; weak D call: TRBD1 (6 bases). CDR1 and CDR2 from the germline V gene are PRHDT and FYEKMQ (reference sequence). This CDR3 contains 15 residues. V was trimmed by 1 base and J by 5 bases, leaving 13 bases between them. DNA for the CDR3: TGTGCCAGCAGCTTAGAGGGACACCCGCAAGATACGCAGTATTTT. This encodes CASSLEGHPQDTQYF.

The CDR3 loop is CASSAGSGRGRDNEQFF. The CDR3 bases are TGTGCCAGCAGCGCCGGGTCGGGGAGGGGCAGGGACAATGAGCAGTTCTTC. The gene calls are TRBV7-3 and TRBJ2-1; 7 positions agree with TRBD2. The J segment lost 5 bases and the V segment lost 5 bases, leaving 15 bases of the junction unmatched. The CDR3 contains 17 residues. CDR1 and CDR2 from the germline V gene are SGHTA and FQGTGA.

The chain is built from TRBV2 and TRBJ1-2; 8 positions agree with TRBD1. Unmatched junction bases numbered 5, after V lost 4 bases and J lost 4 bases. Germline-derived CDR1 and CDR2 are SNHLY and FYNNEI. CDR3 length equals 14 residues. The CDR3 DNA reads TGTGCCAGCAGTGGAGCAGGGGGCCTCTATGGCTACACCTTC. As protein: CASSGAGGLYGYTF.

This rearrangement joins TRBV10-3 to TRBJ2-2; TRBD2 might be the D (7 bases). Trimming left V 4 bases short and J 0 bases short, with 12 bases between. Germline loops: CDR1 ENHRY, CDR2 SYGVKD. The CDR3 runs to 16 residues. In nucleotides, the CDR3 is TGTGCCATCAGTGGGGCGGGGGACACGAACACCGGGGAGCTGTTTTTT. It encodes CAISGAGDTNTGELFF.

The V and J genes are TRBV2 and TRBJ2-5; 14 bases agree with TRBD2. The V and J ends lost 8 bases and 0 bases, in that order; junction bases with no gene match: 5. Per germline, CDR1 SNHLY and CDR2 FYNNEI. CDR3 length: 16 residues. The CDR3 nucleotides are TGTGCCAGCCGGACTAGCGGGGGGAAGTACCAAGAGACCCAGTACTTC. It yields the protein CASRTSGGKYQETQYF.